This TCR beta chain was sequenced during a study of cytomegalovirus exposure and HLA in healthy donors. On the study more broadly: The use of the same platform for the 95 to 150 validation repertoires and the 600 to 800 first-cohort repertoires was reported by a later analysis.

General study findings and limits: The classifier, whose performance was assessed in both the original and validation cohorts, reportedly diagnosed cytomegalovirus status with high specificity and sensitivity. The tendency of first-cohort TCR clusters to co-occur in the approximately 110 validation repertoires was the finding of a later analysis.

The germline CDR1 and CDR2 sequences are SQVTM and ANQGSEA. Trimming cost V 5 bases and J 3 bases; bases outside gene matches: 10. This CDR3 has 17 amino acids. Sequencing was performed with immunoSEQ multiplex PCR; in TCRdb, only in-frame clones are kept and a portion is missing. The sample contains 100,000 to 120,000 clones, approximately 90% of which appear only once. Notes on this clone: The antigen is undetermined.

The sequence derives from a woman aged 25-40 years in good health and CMV-seropositive. The chain combines TRBV29-1 with TRBJ2-1; 13 positions match TRBD2. Source material: PBMCs. The DNA of the CDR3 is TGCAGCGTTCGAACCACTAGCGGGAGGGCAGGCTACAATGAGCAGTTCTTC. As protein: CSVRTTSGRAGYNEQFF.